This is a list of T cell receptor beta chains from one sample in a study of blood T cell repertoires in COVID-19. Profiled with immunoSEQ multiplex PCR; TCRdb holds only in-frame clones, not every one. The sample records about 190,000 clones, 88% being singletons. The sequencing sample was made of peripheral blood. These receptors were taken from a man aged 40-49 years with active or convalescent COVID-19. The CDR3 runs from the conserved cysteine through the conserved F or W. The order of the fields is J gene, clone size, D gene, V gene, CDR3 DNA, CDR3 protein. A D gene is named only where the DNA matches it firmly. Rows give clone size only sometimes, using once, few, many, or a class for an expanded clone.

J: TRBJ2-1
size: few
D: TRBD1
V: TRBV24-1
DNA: TGTGCCACCAGTACGGGACAGACTTATGGCAATGAGCAGTTCTTC
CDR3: CATSTGQTYGNEQFF

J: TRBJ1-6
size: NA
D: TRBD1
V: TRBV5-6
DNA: TGTGCCAGCAGCCGGGGGTTGACAGGGGCATCACCCCTCCACTTT
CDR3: CASSRGLTGASPLHF

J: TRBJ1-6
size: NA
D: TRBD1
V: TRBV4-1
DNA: TGCGCCAGCAGCCAAGATCGATACACGCCAGGGGGTAATTCACCCCTCCACTTT
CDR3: CASSQDRYTPGGNSPLHF

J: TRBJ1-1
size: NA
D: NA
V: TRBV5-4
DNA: TGTGCCAGCAGCTTGGCCGTGGGGGGGGCGCATACTGAAGCTTTCTTT
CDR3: CASSLAVGGAHTEAFF

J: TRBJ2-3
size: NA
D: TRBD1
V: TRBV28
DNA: TGTGCCAGCAGTCGGATTGGACAGGGTGGCACAGATACGCAGTATTTT
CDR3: CASSRIGQGGTDTQYF

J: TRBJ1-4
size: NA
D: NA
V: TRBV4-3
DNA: TGCGCCAGCAGCCAAGAGCGACTAACCTACCCAACTAATGAAAAACTGTTTTTT
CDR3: CASSQERLTYPTNEKLFF

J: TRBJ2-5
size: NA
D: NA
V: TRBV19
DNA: TGTGCCAGTAGTATCGGCACGCGGTACCAAGAGACCCAGTACTTC
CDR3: CASSIGTRYQETQYF

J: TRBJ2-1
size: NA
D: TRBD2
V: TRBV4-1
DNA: TGCGCCAGCAGCCATCAAGTGAGGGGCGGGGGGGCGTTCGGTGAGCAGTTCTTC
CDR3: CASSHQVRGGGAFGEQFF

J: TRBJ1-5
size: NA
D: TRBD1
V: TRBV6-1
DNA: TGTGCCAGCAGTGCGAGGACAGGGGGCAGCAATCAGCCCCAGCATTTT
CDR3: CASSARTGGSNQPQHF

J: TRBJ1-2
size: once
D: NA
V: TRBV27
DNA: TGTGCCAGCAGTGTCTCGCCAGGGGTCGCGGGCTACACCTTC
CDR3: CASSVSPGVAGYTF

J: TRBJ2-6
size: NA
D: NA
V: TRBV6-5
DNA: TGTGCCAGCACCCCGACGCAGGGCCACAACGTCCTGACTTTC
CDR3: CASTPTQGHNVLTF